A single sample is the source of the 23 T cell receptor beta chains below, sequenced in a study of blood T cell repertoires in COVID-19. Measured with immunoSEQ multiplex PCR; TCRdb has only the in-frame clones, and not every one. The data contain roughly 50,000 clones, about 88% of them singletons. The sample was peripheral blood. The source is a woman aged 55-70 years with active COVID-19.

This chain connects TRBV4-1 to TRBJ2-7; D might be TRBD1 (6 bases). The germline V and J ends were trimmed by 0 bases and 2 bases, with 14 bases remaining between them. CDR3 length: 16 amino acids. The germline V gene encodes CDR1 MGHRA and CDR2 YSYEKL. The CDR3 coding sequence is TGCGCCAGCAGCCAAGATCCGGAGACAGGAACCTACGAGCAGTACTTC. Protein product: CASSQDPETGTYEQYF.

This sequence joins TRBV30 and TRBJ1-5, with D uncertain. Trimming removed 2 bases at V and 7 bases at J, with 12 bases between. The length of the CDR3 is 13 residues. CDR1 is GTSNPN, CDR2 SVGIG, per germline (reference sequence). CDR3 residues: CAWSRGRGQPQHF. The DNA of the CDR3 is TGTGCCTGGAGTAGAGGTCGCGGGCAGCCCCAGCATTTT. Full variable domain (remainder filled in from reference TRBV30 and TRBJ1-5): SQTIHQWPATLVQPVGSPLSLECTVEGTSNPNLYWYRQAAGRGLQLLFYSVGIGQISSEVPQNLSASRPQDRQFILSSKKLLLSDSGFYLCAWSRGRGQPQHFGDGTRLSIL.

This clone was detected only once. The J gene is TRBJ1-2, the V gene TRBV6-5; D may be TRBD1 (5 bases). V was clipped by 5 bases and J by 5 bases, with 12 bases between them. CDR3 length: 13 residues. CDR1 is MNHEY and CDR2 is SVGAGI in the germline V gene. CDR3 bases: TGTGCCAGCAGTCCCGGGGGGGTTTATGGCTACACCTTC. It is translated as CASSPGGVYGYTF.

This clone was seen once. The chain combines TRBV12-3 or TRBV12-4 with TRBJ1-6; D ambiguous. This CDR3 is 12 amino acids long. Trimming stripped 3 bases from V and 18 bases from J, with 15 bases between. The DNA of the CDR3 is TGTGCCAGCAGTTTTATGGGAGACCCCAACCACTTT. Its translation is CASSFMGDPNHF.

This chain uses TRBV4-2 with TRBJ1-2; 9 bases are shared with TRBD1. The CDR3 runs to 16 residues. V was clipped by 4 bases and J by 4 bases; unmatched bases: 10. Germline CDR1 LGHNA, CDR2 YNFKEQ. The CDR3 loop reads CASSPPPGTGLYGYTF. CDR3 bases: TGTGCCAGCAGCCCACCACCCGGGACAGGGCTCTATGGCTACACCTTC.

The CDR3 spells CASSDSGGAYNEQFF. DNA of the CDR3: TGTGCCAGCAGTGACAGTGGGGGGGCTTACAATGAGCAGTTCTTC. The genes are TRBV2 and TRBJ2-1; D possibly corresponds to TRBD2 (7 bases). The CDR3 loop spans 15 amino acids. Between the trimmed V and J ends, which lost 3 bases and 4 bases, there was a span of 13 bases. Germline V gene sequence: CDR1 SNHLY, CDR2 FYNNEI.

The chain has TRBV7-2 and TRBJ1-2, with 10 bases identical to TRBD1. After removal of 0 bases from V and 4 bases from J, the junction contained 5 bases not matched to a gene. The V gene's germline CDR1 is SGHTA and CDR2 FQGNSA. The CDR3 is 16 residues long. CDR3 nucleotide sequence: TGTGCCAGCAGCTTAGCGGGACAGGGGACCCCCTATGGCTACACCTTC. Translating it yields CASSLAGQGTPYGYTF.

The CDR3 DNA is TGTGCCAGCAGCTTGGATAGGGGATCCCAGCCCCAGCATTTT. Translating gives CASSLDRGSQPQHF. The rearrangement uses TRBV7-2 and TRBJ1-5, with TRBD1 as a possible D gene (5 bases). Trimming took off 3 bases at V and 7 bases at J, with 13 bases between the two ends. Germline CDR1 is SGHTA and CDR2 is FQGNSA. The CDR3 covers 14 residues.

The chain joins TRBV5-1 to TRBJ1-6, with D perhaps TRBD1 (6 bases). The germline V and J ends were trimmed by 1 base and 10 bases, with 15 bases remaining between them. The CDR3 has 15 residues. The germline V gene has CDR1 SGHRS and CDR2 YFSETQ. CDR3 in amino acids: CASSLMLPGESPLHF. As DNA, the CDR3 is TGCGCCAGCAGCTTGATGTTGCCAGGGGAATCACCCCTCCACTTT.

Only one count was recorded for this clone. The rearrangement uses TRBV19 and TRBJ1-2; tentative D call: TRBD1 (6 bases). V was clipped by 2 bases and J by 7 bases, with 11 bases between them. This CDR3 region has 13 residues. Germline V lookup: CDR1 LNHDA, CDR2 SQIVND (reference sequence). The CDR3 here is CASSITGTAGYTF. The CDR3 bases are TGTGCCAGTAGTATAACAGGGACGGCTGGCTACACCTTC.

The CDR3 reads CASSISGQSQETQYF. The CDR3 DNA is TGTGCCAGTAGTATCAGCGGACAGTCCCAAGAGACCCAGTACTTC. This chain joins TRBV19 and TRBJ2-5; a weak D match, TRBD1 (6 bases). The CDR3 is made up of 15 amino acids. Trimming cost V 3 bases and J 1 base, with 12 bases left between them. The germline gives CDR1 LNHDA, CDR2 SQIVND (reference sequence).

This rearrangement joins TRBV27 to TRBJ2-5, with 9 bases that match TRBD2. CDR1 MNHEY and CDR2 SMNVEV come from the germline V gene (reference sequence). V shed 5 bases and J 8 bases; nucleotides not matched to a gene: 6. The CDR3 has 13 amino acids. CDR3 protein: CASSLGTSKTQYF. The CDR3 DNA reads TGTGCCAGCAGTCTCGGGACTAGCAAAACCCAGTACTTC.

The chain recombines TRBV6-5 with TRBJ2-7, with TRBD1 identical over 8 bases. J was trimmed by 1 base and V by 8 bases; bases with no gene match: 10. This CDR3 has 15 residues. Germline lookup yields CDR1 MNHEY and CDR2 SVGAGI. CDR3 loop: CASSEGQDLSYEQYF. In nucleotides, the CDR3 is TGTGCCAGCTCCGAGGGACAGGACCTTTCCTACGAGCAGTACTTC.

This clone was seen just once. The J gene is TRBJ1-2, the V gene TRBV15; 7 nucleotides agree with TRBD1. The germline V gene encodes CDR1 LNHNV and CDR2 YYDKDF (reference sequence). The CDR3 has 13 residues. The trim removed 8 bases at V and 3 bases at J, leaving 6 bases unmatched. CDR3 residues: CATQQGMDYGYTF. DNA of the CDR3: TGTGCCACCCAACAGGGGATGGACTATGGCTACACCTTC.

The chain recombines TRBV7-2 with TRBJ2-7; no clear D gene. Germline values: CDR1 SGHTA, CDR2 FQGNSA. V gave up 4 bases and J gave up 1 base, with 8 bases separating them. The CDR3 runs 13 residues. This CDR3 reads CASSSTLSYEQYF. CDR3 nucleotides: TGTGCCAGCAGCTCGACATTATCCTACGAGCAGTACTTC. Variable domain in full (rest from reference TRBV7-2 and TRBJ2-7): GAGVSQSPSNKVTEKGKDVELRCDPISGHTALYWYRQSLGQGLEFLIYFQGNSAPDKSGLPSDRFSAERTGGSVSTLTIQRTQQEDSAVYLCASSSTLSYEQYFGPGTRLTVT.

The CDR3 sequence: CASSSRETQYF. CDR3 nucleotide sequence: TGTGCCAGCAGCTCCCGGGAGACCCAGTACTTC. V and J are TRBV13 and TRBJ2-5; D call uncertain. The V and J ends lost 4 bases and 5 bases respectively, with 5 bases between them. This CDR3 is 11 amino acids long. Per germline, CDR1 PRHDT and CDR2 FYEKMQ (reference sequence).

This chain connects TRBV5-1 to TRBJ2-2, with D possibly TRBD1 on 5 matching bases. The V gene lost 4 bases and the J gene lost 0 bases, with 10 bases spanning the gap. This CDR3 is 15 amino acids long. CDR1 is SGHRS, CDR2 YFSETQ, per germline. The CDR3 coding sequence is TGCGCCAGCAGCCAGGACACCGCGAACACCGGGGAGCTGTTTTTT. Translating gives CASSQDTANTGELFF.

The chain couples TRBV29-1 to TRBJ1-1; possibly TRBD1 for D (5 bases). The V and J ends lost 4 bases and 1 base respectively, with 10 bases between them. The CDR3 extends over 13 amino acids. Germline CDR1 is SQVTM and CDR2 is ANQGSEA. Written as DNA, the CDR3 is TGCAGCGTTGTTGGGCAGGGGAACACTGAAGCTTTCTTT. Translation gives CSVVGQGNTEAFF.

V usage is TRBV6-5 and J usage is TRBJ2-3, with 7 bases identical to TRBD2. V trimming: 7 bases; J trimming: 4 bases; junction bases outside the gene matches: 8. Germline loops: CDR1 MNHEY, CDR2 SVGAGI. The length of the CDR3 is 14 residues. The DNA of the CDR3 is TGTGCCAGCACTCAGGGAGGGTACCCAGATACGCAGTATTTT. Its translation: CASTQGGYPDTQYF.

The chain joins TRBV7-9 to TRBJ1-2, with 9 bases lining up with TRBD1. The CDR3 sequence is 15 residues long. Losses at the gene ends were 4 bases for V and 3 bases for J; bases not matched to a gene: 6. The germline V gene encodes CDR1 SEHNR and CDR2 FQNEAQ (reference sequence). The CDR3 DNA is TGTGCCAGCAGCTCCGACAGGGGGTCATACTATGGCTACACCTTC. This translates into CASSSDRGSYYGYTF.

The CDR3 here is CASSLGQSNEKLFF. CDR3 DNA sequence: TGTGCCAGTAGCTTAGGACAGTCGAATGAAAAACTGTTTTTT. The chain has TRBV19 and TRBJ1-4, with D possibly being TRBD1 (6 bases). The CDR3 is 14 residues long. V gave up 6 bases and J gave up 5 bases, with 13 bases separating them. In germline, CDR1 is LNHDA, CDR2 SQIVND (reference sequence). The full variable domain, in which reference TRBV19 and TRBJ1-4 provide the parts outside the CDR3, is DGGITQSPKYLFRKEGQNVTLSCEQNLNHDAMYWYRQDPGQGLRLIYYSQIVNDFQKGDIAEGYSVSREKKESFPLTVTSAQKNPTAFYLCASSLGQSNEKLFFGSGTQLSVL.

The chain uses TRBV6-5 and TRBJ1-2; unclear D gene. CDR1 is MNHEY, CDR2 SVGAGI, per germline. CDR3 length equals 13 residues. Trimming took off 0 bases at V and 8 bases at J, with 10 bases between the two ends. Here the CDR3 DNA reads TGTGCCAGCAGTTACTCTTCCGGGATAGGCTACACCTTC. Encoded protein: CASSYSSGIGYTF.

The CDR3: CASNQGGYTF. In DNA, the CDR3 is TGTGCCAGCAACCAGGGGGGCTACACCTTC. The chain uses TRBV21-1 and TRBJ1-2; the tabulated D call, TRBD1, remains unverified against the DNA. TRBV21-1 is a pseudogene. The CDR3 is 10 amino acids.